This is a list of T cell receptor beta chains from one sample in a study of control samples from healthy donors and cancer patients. Method: immunoSEQ multiplex PCR; TCRdb's copy keeps in-frame clones and lacks some. The sample contains 150,000 or so clones, around 93% of which appear only once. The specimen sequenced was blood. The source is an older woman in good health. The CDR3 runs from the conserved cysteine through the conserved F or W. Each record gives: clone size, V gene, J gene, D gene, CDR3 protein, CDR3 DNA. A D gene is named only where the DNA matches it firmly. Rows may omit the clone size; those that give it use once, few, many or a size class.

NA	TRBV6-2/TRBV6-3	TRBJ2-2	NA	CASSGLVGGTGELFF	TGTGCCAGCAGTGGCCTCGTGGGCGGCACCGGGGAGCTGTTTTTT
NA	TRBV29-1	TRBJ1-1	TRBD1	CSAGTGGTEAFF	TGCAGCGCCGGGACAGGGGGCACTGAAGCTTTCTTT
NA	TRBV7-9	TRBJ1-2	TRBD1	CASSLGTGNGYTF	TGTGCCAGCAGCTTGGGGACAGGGAATGGCTACACCTTC
NA	TRBV11-3	TRBJ2-6	NA	CASSLRGANVLTF	TGTGCCAGCAGCTTGAGGGGGGCCAACGTCCTGACTTTC
NA	TRBV27	TRBJ2-7	NA	CASSLSRGQQFYEQYF	TGTGCCAGCAGTTTATCGAGAGGACAGCAATTCTACGAGCAGTACTTC
NA	TRBV2	TRBJ1-4	TRBD1	CVSRGTGFDEKLFF	TGTGTCAGCAGAGGGACAGGTTTCGATGAAAAACTGTTTTTT
NA	TRBV7-2	TRBJ2-7	NA	CASSLVGTTLDEQYF	TGTGCCAGCAGCCTAGTGGGGACGACCCTTGACGAGCAGTACTTC
NA	TRBV5-4	TRBJ1-4	NA	CASSRNLEATNEKLFF	TGTGCCAGCAGCCGTAACCTCGAGGCAACTAATGAAAAACTGTTTTTT
NA	TRBV10-3	TRBJ1-1	TRBD1	CAISYRGTEAFF	TGTGCCATCAGTTACAGGGGGACTGAAGCTTTCTTT
NA	TRBV5-1	TRBJ2-5	NA	CASRSTGRGQETQYF	TGCGCCAGCAGGTCTACAGGGAGAGGGCAAGAGACCCAGTACTTC
NA	TRBV6-2/TRBV6-3	TRBJ1-5	TRBD1	CASSKIRDRGWENQPQHF	TGTGCCAGCAGCAAAATCCGGGACAGGGGATGGGAGAATCAGCCCCAGCATTTT
once	TRBV6-5	TRBJ2-7	NA	CASRIGVDYEQYF	TGTGCCAGCAGGATTGGGGTCGATTACGAGCAGTACTTC
once	TRBV5-1	TRBJ1-1	NA	CASTSGQTLNTEAFF	TGCGCCAGCACCTCCGGGCAGACCCTTAACACTGAAGCTTTCTTT
NA	TRBV19	TRBJ1-1	TRBD1	CASSADRGLGVAFF	TGTGCCAGTAGTGCGGACAGGGGGCTCGGCGTTGCTTTCTTT
once	TRBV4-1	TRBJ1-1	TRBD1	CASSPGQGANTEAFF	TGCGCCAGCAGCCCAGGACAGGGGGCAAACACTGAAGCTTTCTTT
NA	TRBV7-9	TRBJ1-1	NA	CASSLDIQGHTEAFF	TGTGCCAGCAGCTTAGATATACAGGGCCACACTGAAGCTTTCTTT
NA	TRBV5-1	TRBJ2-3	NA	CASSLDSSTDTQYF	TGCGCCAGCAGCTTGGATTCGAGCACAGATACGCAGTATTTT
NA	TRBV7-8	TRBJ1-2	NA	CASSLVVNYGYTF	TGTGCCAGCAGCTTAGTAGTGAACTATGGCTACACCTTC
NA	TRBV6-2/TRBV6-3	TRBJ1-2	TRBD1	CASSDPPGQGRDYTF	TGTGCCAGCAGTGACCCCCCGGGACAGGGGAGGGACTACACCTTC
NA	TRBV7-9	TRBJ1-1	NA	CASSLMDGNTEAFF	TGTGCCAGCAGCTTAATGGACGGGAACACTGAAGCTTTCTTT
NA	TRBV6-1	TRBJ1-6	TRBD1	CASSDGTGYSPLHF	TGTGCCAGCAGTGACGGGACAGGGTATTCACCCCTCCACTTT
NA	TRBV29-1	TRBJ2-5	NA	CSDPTPGQRETQYF	TGCAGCGACCCAACCCCGGGGCAAAGGGAGACCCAGTACTTC
NA	TRBV3-1/TRBV3-2	TRBJ2-6	NA	CASRRSGANVLTF	TGTGCCAGCAGGAGATCTGGGGCCAACGTCCTGACTTTC
NA	TRBV6-2/TRBV6-3	TRBJ1-1	NA	CASSPSQGATEAFF	TGTGCCAGCAGCCCGTCACAGGGAGCCACTGAAGCTTTCTTT
NA	TRBV6-5	TRBJ2-3	NA	CASRDTLGTTQYF	TGTGCCAGCAGGGACACGCTAGGGACTACGCAGTATTTT
NA	TRBV11-3	TRBJ1-1	NA	CASSLVDNTEAFF	TGTGCCAGCAGCTTAGTCGATAACACTGAAGCTTTCTTT
NA	TRBV6-2/TRBV6-3	TRBJ1-5	TRBD1	CASSPATRGAQPQHF	TGTGCCAGCAGCCCCGCCACCAGGGGGGCTCAGCCCCAGCATTTT
NA	TRBV7-2	TRBJ1-4	NA	CASSVHGERGEKLFF	TGTGCCAGCAGCGTTCACGGGGAGCGGGGGGAAAAACTGTTTTTT
NA	TRBV5-1	TRBJ2-3	NA	CASSLAYGGASTDTQYF	TGCGCCAGCAGCTTGGCCTACGGGGGTGCTAGCACAGATACGCAGTATTTT
NA	TRBV3-1/TRBV3-2	TRBJ1-2	TRBD1	CASSQRFQGAGYGYTF	TGTGCCAGCAGCCAAAGATTCCAGGGGGCGGGTTATGGCTACACCTTC
NA	TRBV4-2	TRBJ2-3	NA	CASQASGAPRRTDTQYF	TGTGCCAGCCAAGCTTCCGGGGCCCCACGCCGCACAGATACGCAGTATTTT